Listed below are T cell receptor beta chains from one sample, sequenced in a study of blood T cell repertoires in COVID-19. Only in-frame clones appear in the TCRdb table, and some are missing; sequencing was by immunoSEQ multiplex PCR. The sample yields 35,000 to 40,000 clones, around 85% seen once. Sequenced material: peripheral blood. The receptors come from an older man with acute or convalescent COVID-19. Each CDR3 is given without its conserved first and last residue.

J gene	V gene	CDR3 protein
TRBJ2-7	TRBV7-8	ASSLVVLAGSYEQY
TRBJ2-7	TRBV2	ASSPGLAGAIDEQY
TRBJ2-7	TRBV19	ASSRTSISYEQY
TRBJ2-7	TRBV19	ASRDRATYEQY
TRBJ2-3	TRBV6-5	ASSYSGTGTDTQY
TRBJ2-1	TRBV10-2	ASSDGTSGYNEQF
TRBJ1-1	TRBV19	ASSLPGTGGTEAF
TRBJ2-5	TRBV2	ASIREFQETQY
TRBJ2-7	TRBV6-5	ASPEGQAPYEQY
TRBJ1-4	TRBV28	ASSSGASGREKLF
TRBJ1-2	TRBV7-9	ASSPTSGRGYYGYT
TRBJ2-5	TRBV7-8	ASSSGQGRETQY
TRBJ2-4	TRBV7-2	ASSLAGTGGGFAKNIQY
TRBJ1-1	TRBV27	ASSSLQGLGAEAF
TRBJ1-2	TRBV6-5	ASSPQGALNGYT
TRBJ1-1	TRBV20-1	SAGGTAEAF
TRBJ1-1	TRBV7-8	ASSLGGGTEAF
TRBJ2-7	TRBV20-1	SASPGTGISYEQY
TRBJ2-2	TRBV6-4	ASSDGGETGELF
TRBJ1-3	TRBV7-3	ASSGTGGPGNTIY
TRBJ1-1	TRBV7-9	ASSLAGAGGAF
TRBJ2-5	TRBV19	ASSINRGQETQY
TRBJ2-1	TRBV2	ASSRLVSYNEQF
TRBJ2-1	TRBV6-1	ASSDKAGMNEQF
TRBJ1-5	TRBV6-1	ASSESRGQRQPQH
TRBJ1-2	TRBV29-1	SVTRTGGNYGYT
TRBJ1-2	TRBV28	ASSLDYGYT
TRBJ1-2	TRBV6-5	ASTGHNYGYT
TRBJ2-5	TRBV7-3	ASSRGWTGRETQY
TRBJ2-3	TRBV12-1	ASSPDIPRDTQY
TRBJ2-1	TRBV7-3	ASSLRDQGLAGGKWNEQF
TRBJ1-1	TRBV6-5	ASLRGGVGGTEAF
TRBJ1-5	TRBV6-5	ASRTGAGQPQH
TRBJ1-5	TRBV5-6	ASSLARDQPQH
TRBJ2-1	TRBV10-1	ASSESSLAGGPTYNEQF
TRBJ2-2	TRBV5-4	ASGGLAGGKNTGELF
TRBJ1-4	TRBV28	ASLGLGLLF
TRBJ1-5	TRBV20-1	SASAGLADQPQH
TRBJ1-1	TRBV4-1	ASSQDAAEQAF
TRBJ1-1	TRBV3-1/TRBV3-2	ASSQSNRANTEAF
TRBJ2-5	TRBV9	PTSGGGGPQETQY
TRBJ2-3	TRBV5-1	ASSLTSGTDTQY
TRBJ1-3	TRBV9	ASSVGLSGNTIY
TRBJ1-2	TRBV28	ASSPSGYGYT
TRBJ2-3	TRBV13	ASSADIGGTTDTQY
TRBJ1-1	TRBV19	ASSVGQLMNTEAF
TRBJ1-1	TRBV14	ASSQSDRTNTEAF
TRBJ2-3	TRBV7-2	ASSKDGRGTDTQY
TRBJ2-3	TRBV9	ASSPDGPVLAGGLGDTQY
TRBJ1-1	TRBV19	ASSLGHSGGTEAF